Below, 27 T cell receptor beta chains from the same sample are listed, as sequenced in a study of T cell repertoires in cytomegalovirus infection. Each CDR3 protein gets one entry after TCRdb re-called the reads with MiXCR. The sample lists about half a million distinct CDR3 sequences, roughly a third occurring once. No antigens are known for them. The source material was cultured PBMCs, sampled from culture after CMV antigen stimulation. The source of these receptors is a human donor in good health (CMV status not recorded). Some clones in this sample may be carry-over from other donors' samples.

On this clonotype: The junction does not match germline at one end; this may be a read error. The chain combines TRBV28 with TRBJ2-2, with 14 nucleotides matching TRBD2. The CDR3 extends over 17 amino acids. CDR1 is MDHEN, CDR2 SYDVKM, per germline. This CDR3 reads CTSSPRLAGGGTGELFF. As DNA, the CDR3 is TGTACCAGCAGTCCCAGACTAGCGGGAGGGGGTACCGGGGAGCTGTTTTTT.

The chain links TRBV12-3 or TRBV12-4 to TRBJ1-2; possible D gene TRBD1, 5 bases. The length of the CDR3 is 14 residues. Deletions cut 5 bases from V and 10 bases from J, with 20 bases between. The CDR3 protein is CASSRAGTVRDYTF. In DNA form, the CDR3 reads TGTGCCAGCAGTCGAGCCGGGACGGTCCGTGACTACACCTTC.

The V gene is TRBV7-2, the J gene TRBJ2-3; 7 bases align to TRBD2. V shed 6 bases and J 5 bases; nucleotides not matched to a gene: 14. This CDR3 contains 16 residues. CDR1 is SGHTA, CDR2 FQGNSA, per germline. The CDR3 region is CASSHRRAGRVDTQYF. The CDR3 region has the DNA TGTGCCAGCAGTCACAGAAGGGCGGGGAGGGTAGATACGCAGTATTTT.

This clonotype was detected a few times. The chain is built from TRBV18 and TRBJ2-5, with TRBD2 as a possible D gene (6 bases). V was trimmed by 11 bases and J by 4 bases, leaving 20 bases between them. There are 14 residues in the CDR3. Germline V gene sequence: CDR1 KGHSH, CDR2 LQKENI. CDR3 nucleotides: TGTGCCGCCGCCGCAGCGGGCCTTGGAGAGACCCAGTACTTC. Its translation is CAAAAAGLGETQYF.

This clonotype was seen a few times. The chain carries TRBV7-2 and TRBJ2-1; maybe TRBD2 (6 bases). V lost 3 bases and J lost 0, with 21 bases in between. The CDR3 is made up of 19 amino acids. CDR1 is SGHTA, CDR2 FQGNSA, per germline. CDR3 loop: CASSFQLRSLASSYNEQFF. CDR3 coding DNA: TGTGCCAGCAGCTTTCAGCTGCGTAGTCTAGCGAGCTCCTACAATGAGCAGTTCTTC.

This clonotype is a singleton in its sample. The chain uses TRBV30 and TRBJ2-1; TRBD2 agrees at 9 bases. The CDR3 is 14 residues long. V lost 3 bases, J lost 9 bases, and 9 bases stayed unmatched. Germline loops: CDR1 GTSNPN, CDR2 SVGIG (reference sequence). CDR3 loop: CAWRTAGGSGEQFF. The CDR3 nucleotides read TGTGCCTGGAGGACAGCGGGAGGCTCCGGTGAGCAGTTCTTC.

This clonotype was detected ten times or more. This chain connects TRBV6-5 to TRBJ2-1; 11 nucleotides line up with TRBD1. V gave up 7 bases and J gave up 7 bases; unmatched junction bases: 3. CDR1 is MNHEY and CDR2 is SVGAGI in the germline V gene. The CDR3 has 13 amino acids. For the CDR3, the DNA is TGTGCCAGCACGGGGACAGGGGGTAATGAGCAGTTCTTC. This sequence encodes CASTGTGGNEQFF.

The V call is TRBV20-1, the J call TRBJ2-1; 8 bases fit TRBD2. Germline CDR1 is DFQATT and CDR2 is SNEGSKA (reference sequence). CDR3 length equals 16 residues. V dropped 2 bases and J dropped 0; count of bases not matched to a gene: 6. The CDR3 DNA is TGCAGTGCTAGAACCATAGCGGGGAGCTCCTACAATGAGCAGTTCTTC. Protein sequence: CSARTIAGSSYNEQFF.

The V and J genes are TRBV30 and TRBJ1-3; D is unclear. Germline V gene sequence: CDR1 GTSNPN, CDR2 SVGIG (reference sequence). The V and J ends lost 2 bases and 0 bases respectively, with 5 bases between them. There are 13 residues in the CDR3. CDR3 amino acids: CAWSFYSGNTIYF. The CDR3 DNA is TGTGCCTGGAGTTTTTACTCTGGAAACACCATATATTTT.

CDR3 nucleotides: TGTGCCAGCAGCCCCCTCCAAGCGGAGGGCGGCCAGTACTTC. It is translated as CASSPLQAEGGQYF. This sequence joins TRBV7-2 and TRBJ2-5; D might be TRBD2 (6 bases). CDR3 size: 14 residues. Trimming removed 5 bases from V and 10 bases from J, with 20 bases in between. The germline CDR1 and CDR2 sequences are SGHTA and FQGNSA.

This clonotype has a handful of counts. The rearrangement uses TRBV7-9 and TRBJ2-5, with D possibly TRBD1 on 6 matching bases. The CDR3 has 16 residues. Germline V gives CDR1 SEHNR, CDR2 FQNEAQ (reference sequence). V lost 1 base, J lost 1 base, and 13 bases lay in between. Here the CDR3 DNA reads TGTGCCAGCAGCTTAGACAGGGCTTCACTCCAAGAGACCCAGTACTTC. This codes for CASSLDRASLQETQYF.

This clonotype has more than one count but fewer than ten. J is TRBJ1-5 and V is TRBV12-3 or TRBV12-4, with D possibly matching TRBD1 (5 bases). Trimming removed 4 bases from V and 1 base from J, with 8 bases in between. CDR3 length: 14 amino acids. CDR3 protein: CASSSAGSNQPQHF. The CDR3, as DNA: TGTGCCAGCAGTTCAGCAGGGAGCAATCAGCCCCAGCATTTT.

The chain couples TRBV29-1 to TRBJ1-4, with D perhaps TRBD1 (5 bases). This CDR3 comprises 14 residues. V was clipped by 7 bases and J by 8 bases, with 20 bases between them. From germline, CDR1 is SQVTM and CDR2 ANQGSEA. The CDR3 sequence is CSATKGGVREKLFF. In DNA, the CDR3 is TGCAGCGCCACTAAGGGAGGGGTGAGAGAAAAACTGTTTTTT. Full variable domain (remainder filled in from reference TRBV29-1 and TRBJ1-4): SAVISQKPSRDICQRGTSLTIQCQVDSQVTMMFWYRQQPGQSLTLIATANQGSEATYESGFVIDKFPISRPNLTFSTLTVSNMSPEDSSIYLCSATKGGVREKLFFGSGTQLSVL.

The genes are TRBV14 and TRBJ2-5; possibly TRBD1 for D (5 bases). Germline loops: CDR1 SGHDN, CDR2 FVKESK. V lost 6 bases and J lost 5, with 19 bases in between. The CDR3 is made up of 15 amino acids. The DNA of the CDR3 is TGTGCCAGCAGTCATCAGGGCTTAGTCTGGGAGACCCAGTACTTC. Translation: CASSHQGLVWETQYF.

V is TRBV6-5 and J is TRBJ1-3; 9 nucleotides align to TRBD1. The junction had 3 bases not matched to a gene; V was cut back by 2 bases and J by 4 bases. CDR1 MNHEY and CDR2 SVGAGI come from the germline V gene. The CDR3 runs to 15 residues. The CDR3 spells CASSYAGTGGNTIYF. CDR3 DNA: TGTGCCAGCAGTTACGCCGGGACAGGGGGAAACACCATATATTTT.

This clonotype was counted only a few times. The rearrangement joins TRBV20-1 to TRBJ2-7; the match to TRBD2 covers 7 bases. CDR1 and CDR2 from the germline V gene are DFQATT and SNEGSKA (reference sequence). V dropped 5 bases and J dropped 0; count of bases not matched to a gene: 4. The CDR3 contains 13 residues. The CDR3 here is CSAGSGFSYEQYF. DNA for the CDR3: TGCAGTGCTGGTAGCGGGTTCTCCTACGAGCAGTACTTC.

This clonotype was counted only a few times. This chain joins TRBV19 and TRBJ1-5, with D unclear. Germline V CDR1 and CDR2: LNHDA, SQIVND (reference sequence). CDR3 length: 15 amino acids. V was trimmed by 6 bases and J by 0 bases, leaving 12 bases between them. CDR3 in amino acids: CASRPGDYSNQPQHF. Here the CDR3 DNA reads TGTGCCAGTAGGCCGGGAGACTATAGCAATCAGCCCCAGCATTTT.

The J gene is TRBJ1-4, the V gene TRBV6-5; weak D call: TRBD1 (5 bases). The CDR3 extends over 14 amino acids. Trimming stripped 2 bases from V and 7 bases from J, with 11 bases between. Germline assignment: CDR1 MNHEY and CDR2 SVGAGI. In DNA, the CDR3 is TGTGCCAGCAGTTACGGGTCAGGGCTTGAAAAACTGTTTTTT. Amino acid sequence: CASSYGSGLEKLFF.

This chain links TRBV12-3 or TRBV12-4 with TRBJ2-2, with no clear D. CDR3 length: 10 amino acids. V was trimmed by 7 bases and J by 7 bases, leaving 4 bases between them. The CDR3 here is CASTHGELFF. For the CDR3, the DNA is TGTGCCAGCACCCACGGGGAGCTGTTTTTT.

V usage is TRBV7-2 and J usage is TRBJ1-1, with D perhaps TRBD1 (5 bases). Trimming cost V 5 bases and J 5 bases, with 15 bases left between them. Germline V gene sequence: CDR1 SGHTA, CDR2 FQGNSA. This CDR3 spans 14 amino acids. CDR3 loop: CASSPWVRGTEAFF. The CDR3 DNA sequence: TGTGCCAGCAGCCCATGGGTTAGGGGTACTGAAGCTTTCTTT. The full variable domain, with the rest looked up from reference TRBV7-2 and TRBJ1-1, is GAGVSQSPSNKVTEKGKDVELRCDPISGHTALYWYRQSLGQGLEFLIYFQGNSAPDKSGLPSDRFSAERTGGSVSTLTIQRTQQEDSAVYLCASSPWVRGTEAFFGQGTRLTVV.

This clonotype came up a few times. The J gene is TRBJ2-7, the V gene TRBV5-4; D perhaps matches TRBD1 (6 bases). CDR3 size: 13 residues. Germline CDR1 is SGHNT and CDR2 is YYREEE (reference sequence). Trimming shortened V by 3 bases and J by 7 bases, and 14 bases separated the two germline ends. The CDR3 region has the DNA TGTGCCAGCAGCTACCTACAGGGAAGAGAGCAGTACTTC. Translated: CASSYLQGREQYF. Drawing the rest from reference TRBV5-4 and TRBJ2-7, the complete variable domain is ETGVTQSPTHLIKTRGQQVTLRCSSQSGHNTVSWYQQALGQGPQFIFQYYREEENGRGNFPPRFSGLQFPNYSSELNVNALELDDSALYLCASSYLQGREQYFGPGTRLTVT.

On this clonotype: One end of the junction is discordant with germline, which a read error may explain. The V call is TRBV20-1, the J call TRBJ2-2, with D perhaps TRBD2 (5 bases). The CDR3 sequence is 16 residues long. Germline CDR1 is DFQATT and CDR2 is SNEGSKA (reference sequence). Here the CDR3 DNA reads TGTAGTGCTTTCCCTTCCGTGGGAGTAAGCACCGGGGAGCTGTTTTTT. Protein product: CSAFPSVGVSTGELFF.

The chain is built from TRBV30 and TRBJ2-1, with TRBD1 matching 10 bases. The CDR3 totals 16 residues. The germline V gene encodes CDR1 GTSNPN and CDR2 SVGIG (reference sequence). V shed 2 bases, J shed 4 bases, and the junction held 8 bases outside the gene matches. CDR3 sequence: CAWSRGRDRGYNEQFF. DNA of the CDR3: TGTGCCTGGAGTAGGGGCCGGGACAGGGGATACAATGAGCAGTTCTTC.

The sample holds a few counts of this clonotype. The chain employs TRBV7-2 and TRBJ1-1, with 7 bases matching TRBD1. V lost 5 bases, J lost 5 bases, and 11 bases stayed unmatched. Germline lookup yields CDR1 SGHTA and CDR2 FQGNSA. CDR3 size: 15 residues. The chain's CDR3 is CASSPAHSGGTEAFF. CDR3 nucleotides: TGTGCCAGCAGCCCGGCACATTCAGGGGGGACTGAAGCTTTCTTT. The complete variable domain, with remaining parts taken from reference TRBV7-2 and TRBJ1-1, reads GAGVSQSPSNKVTEKGKDVELRCDPISGHTALYWYRQSLGQGLEFLIYFQGNSAPDKSGLPSDRFSAERTGGSVSTLTIQRTQQEDSAVYLCASSPAHSGGTEAFFGQGTRLTVV.

This clonotype was seen a handful of times. V and J are TRBV19 and TRBJ2-1, with 7 bases fitting TRBD1. The CDR3 runs to 14 residues. The J segment lost 5 bases and the V segment lost 3 bases, leaving 4 bases of the junction unmatched. CDR1 LNHDA and CDR2 SQIVND come from the germline V gene (reference sequence). CDR3 in amino acids: CASSIGDRNNEQFF. In DNA, the CDR3 is TGTGCCAGTAGTATCGGGGACAGAAACAATGAGCAGTTCTTC.

The DNA of the CDR3 is TGTGCCATCAGTGAGTCTAGGGGTGAGCAGTTCTTC. This gives the protein CAISESRGEQFF. The chain uses TRBV10-3 and TRBJ2-1, with D perhaps matching TRBD1 (5 bases). Trimming left V 0 bases short and J 9 bases short, with 6 bases between. The CDR3 has 12 amino acids. Germline CDR1 and CDR2: ENHRY and SYGVKD.

This clonotype was seen a handful of times. This chain links TRBV10-3 with TRBJ1-3; tentative D call: TRBD1 (6 bases). V was trimmed by 1 base and J by 2 bases, leaving 15 bases between them. In germline, CDR1 is ENHRY, CDR2 SYGVKD. The CDR3 contains 17 residues. The DNA for the CDR3 is TGTGCCATCAGTGAGTTCATGAATACAGGGACTGGAAACACCATATATTTT. Its translation is CAISEFMNTGTGNTIYF.